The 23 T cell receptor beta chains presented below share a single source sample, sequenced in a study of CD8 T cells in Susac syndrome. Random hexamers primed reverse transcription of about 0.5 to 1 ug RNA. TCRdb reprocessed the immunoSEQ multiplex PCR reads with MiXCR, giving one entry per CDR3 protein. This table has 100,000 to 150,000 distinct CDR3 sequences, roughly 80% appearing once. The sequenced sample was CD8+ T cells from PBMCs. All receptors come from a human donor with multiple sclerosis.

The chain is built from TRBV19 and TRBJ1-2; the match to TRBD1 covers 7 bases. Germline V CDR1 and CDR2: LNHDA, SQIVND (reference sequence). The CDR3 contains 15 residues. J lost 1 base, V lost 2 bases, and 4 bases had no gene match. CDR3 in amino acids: CASSITGTDNYGYTF. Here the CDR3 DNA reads TGTGCCAGTAGTATAACCGGGACAGATAACTATGGCTACACCTTC.

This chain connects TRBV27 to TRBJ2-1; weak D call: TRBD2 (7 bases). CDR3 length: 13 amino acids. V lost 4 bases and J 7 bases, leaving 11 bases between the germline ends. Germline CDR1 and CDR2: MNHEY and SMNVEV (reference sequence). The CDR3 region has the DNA TGTGCCAGCAGTTGGGGGAGGGGGAATGAGCAGTTCTTC. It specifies CASSWGRGNEQFF.

The chain's CDR3 is CASSPADGFWADTQYF. Here the CDR3 DNA reads TGTGCCAGCAGCCCGGCGGATGGTTTTTGGGCAGATACGCAGTATTTT. V and J are TRBV7-2 and TRBJ2-3, with D unclear. Germline V lookup: CDR1 SGHTA, CDR2 FQGNSA. This CDR3 region has 16 residues. Trimming cost V 5 bases and J 4 bases, with 19 bases left between them.

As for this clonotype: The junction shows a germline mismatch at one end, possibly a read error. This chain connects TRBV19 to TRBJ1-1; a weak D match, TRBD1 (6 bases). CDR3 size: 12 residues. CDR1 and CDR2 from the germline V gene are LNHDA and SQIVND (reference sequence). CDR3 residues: CATDTGNSEAFF. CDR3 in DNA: TGTGCCACCGATACAGGGAACTCTGAAGCTTTCTTT. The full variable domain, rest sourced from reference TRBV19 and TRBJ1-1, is DGGITQSPKYLFRKEGQNVTLSCEQNLNHDAMYWYRQDPGQGLRLIYYSQIVNDFQKGDIAEGYSVSREKKESFPLTVTSAQKNPTAFYLCATDTGNSEAFFGQGTRLTVV.

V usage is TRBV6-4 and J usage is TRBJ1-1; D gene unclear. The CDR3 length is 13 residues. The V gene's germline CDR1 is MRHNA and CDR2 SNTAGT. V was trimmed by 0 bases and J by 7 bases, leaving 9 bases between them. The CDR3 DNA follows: TGTGCCAGCAGTGACTCGGGCGGCAGTGAAGCTTTCTTT. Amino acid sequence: CASSDSGGSEAFF.

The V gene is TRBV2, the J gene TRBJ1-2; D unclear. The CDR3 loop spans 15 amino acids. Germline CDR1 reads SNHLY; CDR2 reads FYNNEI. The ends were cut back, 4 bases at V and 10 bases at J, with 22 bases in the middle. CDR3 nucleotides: TGTGCCAGCAGTGGCGTACTCCGGACCCGAGATCTCTACACCTTC. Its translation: CASSGVLRTRDLYTF. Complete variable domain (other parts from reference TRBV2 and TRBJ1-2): EPEVTQTPSHQVTQMGQEVILRCVPISNHLYFYWYRQILGQKVEFLVSFYNNEISEKSEIFDDQFSVERPDGSNFTLKIRSTKLEDSAMYFCASSGVLRTRDLYTFGSGTRLTVV.

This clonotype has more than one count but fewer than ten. CDR3 bases: TGTGCCAGCAGTGAGGGACACTCGAGCTCCTACGAGCAGTACTTC. Translating it yields CASSEGHSSSYEQYF. V is TRBV6-1 and J is TRBJ2-7, with D perhaps matching TRBD1 (6 bases). This CDR3 is 15 amino acids long. Germline lookup yields CDR1 MNHNS and CDR2 SASEGT. V was shortened by 3 bases and J by 0 bases, with 12 bases between the two germline ends.

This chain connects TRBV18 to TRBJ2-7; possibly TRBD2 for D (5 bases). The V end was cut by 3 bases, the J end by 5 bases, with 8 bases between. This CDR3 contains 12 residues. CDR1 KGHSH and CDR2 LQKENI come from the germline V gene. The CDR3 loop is CASSPRVNEQYF. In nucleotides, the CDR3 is TGTGCCAGCTCACCGAGGGTAAACGAGCAGTACTTC.

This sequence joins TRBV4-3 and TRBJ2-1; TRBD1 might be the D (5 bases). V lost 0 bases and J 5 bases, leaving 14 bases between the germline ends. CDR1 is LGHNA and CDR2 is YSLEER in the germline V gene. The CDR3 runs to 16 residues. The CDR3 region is CASSQEWQGYNNEQFF. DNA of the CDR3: TGCGCCAGCAGCCAAGAATGGCAGGGATACAACAATGAGCAGTTCTTC.

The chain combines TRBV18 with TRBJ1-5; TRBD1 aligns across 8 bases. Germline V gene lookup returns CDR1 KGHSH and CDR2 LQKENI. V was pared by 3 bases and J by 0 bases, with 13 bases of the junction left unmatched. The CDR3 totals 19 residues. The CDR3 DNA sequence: TGTGCCAGCTCACCGGGAAGGGACAGGCTTCCTTATAGCAATCAGCCCCAGCATTTT. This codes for CASSPGRDRLPYSNQPQHF.

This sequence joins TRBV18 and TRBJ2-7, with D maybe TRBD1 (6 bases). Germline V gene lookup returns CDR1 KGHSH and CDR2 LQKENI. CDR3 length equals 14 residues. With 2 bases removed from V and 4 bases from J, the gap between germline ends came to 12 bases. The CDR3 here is CASSPSTGTYEQYF. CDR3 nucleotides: TGTGCCAGCTCACCATCTACAGGGACGTACGAGCAGTACTTC.

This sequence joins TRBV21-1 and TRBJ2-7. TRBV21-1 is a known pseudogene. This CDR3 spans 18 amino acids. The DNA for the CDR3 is TGTGCCAGCAGCAAAGTGAGTATGAGAGACCGAGGAATCTACGAGCAGTACTTC. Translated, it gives CASSKVSMRDRGIYEQYF.

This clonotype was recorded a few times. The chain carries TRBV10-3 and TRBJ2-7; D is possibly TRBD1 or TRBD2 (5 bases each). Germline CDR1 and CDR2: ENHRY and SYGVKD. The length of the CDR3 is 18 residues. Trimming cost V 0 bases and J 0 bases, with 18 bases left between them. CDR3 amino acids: CAISESQAGTVSSYEQYF. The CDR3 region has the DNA TGTGCCATCAGTGAGTCCCAAGCCGGGACGGTGAGCTCCTACGAGCAGTACTTC.

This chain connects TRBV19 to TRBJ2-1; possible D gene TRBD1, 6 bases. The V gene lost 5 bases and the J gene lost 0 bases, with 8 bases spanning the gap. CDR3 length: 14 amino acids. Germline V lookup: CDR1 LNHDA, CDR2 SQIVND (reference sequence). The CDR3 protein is CASSQTGSYNEQFF. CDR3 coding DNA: TGTGCCAGTAGTCAGACAGGCTCCTACAATGAGCAGTTCTTC.

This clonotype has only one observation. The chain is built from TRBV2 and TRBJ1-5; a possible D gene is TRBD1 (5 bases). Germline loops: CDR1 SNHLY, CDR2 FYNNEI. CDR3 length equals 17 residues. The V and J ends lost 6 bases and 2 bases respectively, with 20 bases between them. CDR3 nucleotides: TGTGCCAGCAGGGAGGGGCAGGGAGTTAAGGGCAATCAGCCCCAGCATTTT. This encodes CASREGQGVKGNQPQHF.

The CDR3 here is CASSLSGPSGNTIYF. CDR3 nucleotides: TGTGCCAGCAGTTTATCAGGGCCCTCTGGAAACACCATATATTTT. The rearrangement links TRBV27 to TRBJ1-3; D is unclear. CDR1 and CDR2 from the germline V gene are MNHEY and SMNVEV (reference sequence). The CDR3 consists of 15 residues. Trimming left V 0 bases short and J 0 bases short, with 6 bases between.

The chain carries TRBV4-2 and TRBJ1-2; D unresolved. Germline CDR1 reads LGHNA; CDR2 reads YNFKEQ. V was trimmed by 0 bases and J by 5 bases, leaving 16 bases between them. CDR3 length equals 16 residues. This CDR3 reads CASSQDIKDWWYGYTF. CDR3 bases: TGTGCCAGCAGCCAAGATATCAAAGACTGGTGGTATGGCTACACCTTC.

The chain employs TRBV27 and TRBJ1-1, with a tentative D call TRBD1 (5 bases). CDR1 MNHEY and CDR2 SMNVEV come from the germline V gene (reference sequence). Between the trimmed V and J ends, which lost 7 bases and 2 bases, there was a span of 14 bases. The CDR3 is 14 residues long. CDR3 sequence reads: CASTLSRGNTEAFF. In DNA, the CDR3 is TGTGCCAGCACCCTCAGTAGGGGTAACACTGAAGCTTTCTTT.

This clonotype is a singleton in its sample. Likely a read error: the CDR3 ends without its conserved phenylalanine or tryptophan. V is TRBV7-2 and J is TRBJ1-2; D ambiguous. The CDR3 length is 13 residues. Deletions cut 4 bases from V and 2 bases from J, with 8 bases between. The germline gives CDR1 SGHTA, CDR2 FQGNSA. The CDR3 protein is CASSSTLNYGYTV. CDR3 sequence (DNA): TGTGCCAGCAGCTCGACCCTAAACTATGGCTACACCGTC.

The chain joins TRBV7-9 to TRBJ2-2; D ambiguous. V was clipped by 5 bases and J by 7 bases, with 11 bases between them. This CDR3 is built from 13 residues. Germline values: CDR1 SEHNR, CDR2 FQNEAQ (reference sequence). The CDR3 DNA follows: TGTGCCAGCAGCCCACTGAATGGCGGGGAGCTGTTTTTT. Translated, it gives CASSPLNGGELFF.

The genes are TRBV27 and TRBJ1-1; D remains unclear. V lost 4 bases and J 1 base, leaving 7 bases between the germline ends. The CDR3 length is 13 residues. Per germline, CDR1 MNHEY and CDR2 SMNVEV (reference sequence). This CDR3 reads CASSSAGNTEAFF. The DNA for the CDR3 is TGTGCCAGCAGTTCAGCTGGGAACACTGAAGCTTTCTTT.

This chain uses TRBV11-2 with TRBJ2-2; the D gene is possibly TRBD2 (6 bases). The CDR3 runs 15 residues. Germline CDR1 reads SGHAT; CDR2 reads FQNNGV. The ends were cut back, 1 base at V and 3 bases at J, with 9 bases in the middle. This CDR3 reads CASSLARRDTGELFF. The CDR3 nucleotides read TGTGCCAGCAGCTTAGCTAGGAGGGACACCGGGGAGCTGTTTTTT.

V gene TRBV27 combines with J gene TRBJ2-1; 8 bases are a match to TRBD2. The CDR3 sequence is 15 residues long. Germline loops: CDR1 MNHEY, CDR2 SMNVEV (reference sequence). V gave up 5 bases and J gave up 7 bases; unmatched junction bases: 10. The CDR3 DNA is TGTGCCAGCAGTCTCCGGGCGGGGGGCCAAAATGAGCAGTTCTTC. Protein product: CASSLRAGGQNEQFF.